The rows below give T cell receptor beta chains drawn from one sample of a study of blood T cell repertoires in COVID-19. The data were produced by immunoSEQ multiplex PCR, yet TCRdb's version contains in-frame clones alone and is incomplete. The data contain more than 150,000 clones, around 85% of them singletons. Sequencing used peripheral blood. The origin of the receptors is a man between 65 and 85 years old with active or convalescent COVID-19. Each CDR3 is given with its conserved first and last residue. A D gene is named only where the DNA matches it firmly. The size field is filled for only some rows; it gives once, few, many or a size class.

D | J | V | size | DNA | CDR3
- | TRBJ2-3 | TRBV5-1 | - | TGCGCCAGCAGCTCGGGAGTGTCGGTCACAGATACGCAGTATTTT | CASSSGVSVTDTQYF
- | TRBJ2-2 | TRBV10-1 | - | TGCGCCAGCAGTGACGTCGGCACCGGGGAGCTGTTTTTT | CASSDVGTGELFF
TRBD1 | TRBJ1-6 | TRBV7-2 | many | TGTGCCAGCAGCTTAGGGCAGGGGGCTGGATCACCCCTCCACTTT | CASSLGQGAGSPLHF
- | TRBJ2-7 | TRBV30 | once | TGTGCCTGGAGTCAAACAGGGTTCTACGAGCAGTACTTC | CAWSQTGFYEQYF
TRBD1 | TRBJ1-1 | TRBV7-9 | - | TGTGCCAGCAGCGCACCGGGACAGGTGAACACTGAAGCTTTCTTT | CASSAPGQVNTEAFF
TRBD1 | TRBJ2-7 | TRBV7-2 | - | TGTGCCAGCAGCTTAGTGGGACAGCGGACCTACGAGCAGTACTTC | CASSLVGQRTYEQYF
- | TRBJ1-1 | TRBV12-3/TRBV12-4 | few | TGTGCCAGCAGTTTTGGCAGGGTTACTGAAGCTTTCTTT | CASSFGRVTEAFF
- | TRBJ1-5 | TRBV28 | once | TGTGCCAGCAGTTCCCCTGACAGATATAGCAATCAGCCCCAGCATTTT | CASSSPDRYSNQPQHF
- | TRBJ2-7 | TRBV7-9 | - | TGTGCCAGCAGCTACTCAGGGTCGGCCTACGAGCAGTACTTC | CASSYSGSAYEQYF
TRBD2 | TRBJ2-1 | TRBV27 | - | TGTGCCAGCAGTTGGCTAGCGGGGGGGCCAAGGAATGAGCAGTTCTTC | CASSWLAGGPRNEQFF
TRBD1 | TRBJ1-5 | TRBV18 | - | TGTGCCAGCTCGCCGGGACAGATAAGCAATCAGCCCCAGCATTTT | CASSPGQISNQPQHF
TRBD1 | TRBJ1-2 | TRBV15 | - | TGTGCCACCAGCAGAACCCTAGTCCCGGGACAGGGGTGGGGGTATGGCTACACCTTC | CATSRTLVPGQGWGYGYTF
- | TRBJ1-1 | TRBV10-1 | - | TGCGCCAGCAGTGTACAACCGAACACTGAAGCTTTCTTT | CASSVQPNTEAFF
TRBD1 | TRBJ2-1 | TRBV28 | - | TGTGCCAGCAGAACCGGGCCGGGACAGGGTATGGGGTCGAGTTACAATGAGCAGTTCTTC | CASRTGPGQGMGSSYNEQFF
TRBD1 | TRBJ1-2 | TRBV7-2 | once | TGTGCCAGCAGCCCAAGGACAGGCTATGGCTACACCTTC | CASSPRTGYGYTF
- | TRBJ1-1 | TRBV27 | - | TGTGCCAGCAGTTCGAACATGAACACTGAAGCTTTCTTT | CASSSNMNTEAFF